The 17 T cell receptor beta chains below were found in one sample sequenced in a study of blood T cell repertoires in COVID-19 (dated by TCRdb to about 2020). Library creation used the immunoSEQ multiplex PCR assay. The table was pulled from immuneACCESS by TCRdb, which kept in-frame rearrangements only. Such tables lose some clones; where checked, under half of the loss comes from unresolved V genes, and the rest has no known cause. For this sample the table gives 75,000 to 100,000 clones, of which around 82% were detected only once. Roughly a fifth of the sample belongs to the ten largest clones. The source material was peripheral blood. The source of these receptors is a human donor in a cohort sampled during active COVID-19.

This clone was counted a few times. V is TRBV7-2 and J is TRBJ1-6; D may be TRBD1 (6 bases). Per germline, CDR1 SGHTA and CDR2 FQGNSA. Trimming pared 2 bases from V and 9 bases from J, leaving 17 bases between. The CDR3 contains 16 residues. CDR3 DNA sequence: TGTGCCAGCAGCTTAACTCGACAGGCAATTGGTTCACCCCTCCACTTT. This translates into CASSLTRQAIGSPLHF.

The J gene is TRBJ2-7, the V gene TRBV27; D might be TRBD1 (6 bases). Between the trimmed V and J ends, which lost 4 bases and 0 bases, there was a span of 10 bases. The germline CDR1 and CDR2 sequences are MNHEY and SMNVEV (reference sequence). This CDR3 has 14 amino acids. CDR3 bases: TGTGCCAGCAGTTCCCGGGACATCTCCTACGAGCAGTACTTC. Residues: CASSSRDISYEQYF.

The V call is TRBV9, the J call TRBJ2-6, with 9 bases identical to TRBD1. Trimming cost V 6 bases and J 3 bases; bases outside gene matches: 10. This CDR3 comprises 17 residues. The germline CDR1 and CDR2 sequences are SGDLS and YYNGEE. The CDR3 bases are TGTGCCAGCACCTGGACAGGGGCCCCCTTTGGGGCCAACGTCCTGACTTTC. Translating it yields CASTWTGAPFGANVLTF.

V gene TRBV18 combines with J gene TRBJ2-7, with TRBD2 identical over 11 bases. With 2 bases clipped from V and 3 bases from J, the junction kept 3 bases outside the gene matches. The CDR3 loop spans 15 amino acids. CDR1 and CDR2 (germline): KGHSH, LQKENI. CDR3 sequence: CASSPVGTSGYEQYF. CDR3 DNA: TGTGCCAGCTCACCAGTTGGGACTAGCGGCTACGAGCAGTACTTC.

The chain employs TRBV6-5 and TRBJ1-2, with 9 nucleotides matching TRBD1. The CDR3 is 13 residues long. The germline V gene encodes CDR1 MNHEY and CDR2 SVGAGI. With V trimmed by 6 bases and J by 8 bases, 7 bases remained unmatched. CDR3 sequence: CASRYTGGEGYTF. The CDR3 DNA is TGTGCCAGCAGGTATACAGGGGGCGAGGGCTACACCTTC.

This chain links TRBV28 with TRBJ1-4; D is ambiguous. V lost 1 base, J lost 1 base, and 10 bases lay in between. Germline V gene lookup returns CDR1 MDHEN and CDR2 SYDVKM. CDR3 length equals 16 residues. CDR3 loop: CASSLFSPGTNEKLFF. In DNA form, the CDR3 reads TGTGCCAGCAGTTTATTCTCTCCCGGAACTAATGAAAAACTGTTTTTT.

The V call is TRBV3-1 (or the pseudogene TRBV3-2), the J call TRBJ1-1; D gene uncertain. The CDR3 totals 15 residues. V shed 3 bases and J shed 0 bases, with 11 bases lying between them. Germline CDR1 is LGHDT and CDR2 is YNNKEL (reference sequence). The CDR3 sequence: CASSHGRVMNTEAFF. As DNA, the CDR3 is TGTGCCAGCAGCCACGGGCGGGTTATGAACACTGAAGCTTTCTTT.

V is TRBV4-1 and J is TRBJ2-1, with a tentative D call TRBD2 (6 bases). Trimming removed 0 bases at V and 2 bases at J, with 8 bases between. Germline lookup yields CDR1 MGHRA and CDR2 YSYEKL. The CDR3 totals 15 residues. The CDR3 reads CASSQDPGAYNEQFF. The CDR3 DNA follows: TGCGCCAGCAGCCAAGATCCGGGGGCCTACAATGAGCAGTTCTTC.

The rearrangement joins TRBV9 to TRBJ1-3; D unclear. The germline gives CDR1 SGDLS, CDR2 YYNGEE. CDR3 length: 14 residues. The V gene lost 2 bases and the J gene lost 0 bases, with 6 bases spanning the gap. The DNA of the CDR3 is TGTGCCAGCAGCGTCGGGAGCTCTGGAAACACCATATATTTT. It translates to CASSVGSSGNTIYF.

The rearrangement links TRBV7-9 to TRBJ2-3, with D tentatively TRBD2 (6 bases). The CDR3 loop spans 14 amino acids. The V end lost 3 bases, the J end lost 6 bases, and 13 bases lay between the germline ends. Germline-derived CDR1 and CDR2 are SEHNR and FQNEAQ (reference sequence). CDR3 region: CASSLEGPYDTQYF. In nucleotides, the CDR3 is TGTGCCAGCAGCTTGGAGGGGCCCTACGATACGCAGTATTTT.

The V gene is TRBV29-1, the J gene TRBJ1-3; D unclear. V lost 4 bases and J lost 0, with 7 bases in between. This CDR3 contains 13 residues. Germline CDR1 is SQVTM and CDR2 is ANQGSEA. The DNA for the CDR3 is TGCAGCGTTGGTGGGCGCTCTGGAAACACCATATATTTT. The encoded protein is CSVGGRSGNTIYF.

J is TRBJ2-3 and V is TRBV5-1; 7 bases are a match to TRBD2. Germline V gene sequence: CDR1 SGHRS, CDR2 YFSETQ. V dropped 4 bases and J dropped 0; count of bases not matched to a gene: 2. The CDR3 totals 14 residues. CDR3 DNA: TGCGCCAGCAGCCAGGGACTAAGCACAGATACGCAGTATTTT. As protein: CASSQGLSTDTQYF.

The V and J genes are TRBV6-6 and TRBJ1-1; D is undetermined. V gave up 6 bases and J gave up 2 bases, with 4 bases separating them. The CDR3 length is 11 residues. CDR1 MNHNY and CDR2 SVGAGI come from the germline V gene (reference sequence). CDR3 loop: CASRTNTEAFF. The CDR3 DNA reads TGTGCCAGCAGGACTAACACTGAAGCTTTCTTT.

The chain couples TRBV4-2 to TRBJ1-1, with D possibly matching TRBD1 (5 bases). The CDR3 sequence is 15 residues long. Trimming stripped 2 bases from V and 0 bases from J, with 10 bases between. Per the germline V gene, CDR1 is LGHNA and CDR2 is YNFKEQ. CDR3 DNA: TGTGCCAGCAGCCAAAGGGGCGGACTGAACACTGAAGCTTTCTTT. Translating it yields CASSQRGGLNTEAFF.

This clone has more than one count but fewer than ten. The rearrangement joins TRBV3-1 (or the pseudogene TRBV3-2) to TRBJ1-1, with D maybe TRBD1 (5 bases). Germline V gene data show CDR1 as LGHDT and CDR2 as YNNKEL (reference sequence). This CDR3 comprises 12 residues. The V gene lost 1 base and the J gene lost 6 bases, with 6 bases spanning the gap. The CDR3 DNA sequence: TGTGCCAGCAGCCAAGCGGGGGCTGAAGCTTTCTTT. Translated: CASSQAGAEAFF.

The chain combines TRBV10-2 with TRBJ2-7; no reliable D call. The CDR3 spans 12 residues. CDR1 and CDR2 (germline): WSHSY, SAAADI. V was clipped by 6 bases and J by 3 bases, with 9 bases between them. CDR3 in amino acids: CASSVSFYEQYF. CDR3 sequence (DNA): TGCGCCAGCAGCGTTAGTTTCTACGAGCAGTACTTC.

The chain has TRBV14 and TRBJ2-2, with 11 bases aligning to TRBD2. Looked up from germline, CDR1 is SGHDN and CDR2 is FVKESK. CDR3 size: 17 residues. V shed 4 bases, J shed 5 bases, and the junction held 9 bases outside the gene matches. The CDR3 DNA reads as TGTGCCAGCAGCCCCAACCCTAGCGGGGGGCGAACCGGGGAGCTGTTTTTT. As protein: CASSPNPSGGRTGELFF.